A single sample is the source of the 20 T cell receptor beta chains below, sequenced in a study of human T cells and chemical hapten exposure. As to time point: pre-sensitization, week 0. Treatment defined: therapeutic diphenylcyclopropenone sensitization with weekly scalp DPC. TCRdb reprocessed the RACE reads with MiXCR, giving one entry per CDR3 protein. The profile shows roughly 80,000 distinct CDR3 sequences, approximately 15% of them singletons. Sample: whole blood, taken in connection with sensitization to the hapten diphenylcyclopropenone (DPC). These receptors were taken from a woman between 50 and 59 years old with alopecia areata. Some clones in this sample may be carry-over from other donors' samples.

The gene calls are TRBV5-1 and TRBJ2-7, with 9 bases identical to TRBD2. This CDR3 has 13 amino acids. V shed 4 bases and J 4 bases; nucleotides not matched to a gene: 3. CDR1 is SGHRS and CDR2 is YFSETQ in the germline V gene. The CDR3 is CASSRTSDYEQYF. DNA of the CDR3: TGCGCCAGCAGCAGGACTAGCGATTACGAGCAGTACTTC.

This clonotype was seen a few times. The CDR3 protein is CASSPGFTSNQPQHF. CDR3 sequence (DNA): TGTGCCAGCTCACCAGGGTTTACGAGCAATCAGCCCCAGCATTTT. The rearrangement links TRBV18 to TRBJ1-5; D remains unclear. The germline gives CDR1 KGHSH, CDR2 LQKENI. V was shortened by 2 bases and J by 1 base, with 9 bases between the two germline ends. This CDR3 has 15 amino acids.

This clonotype was recorded a few times. The V and J genes are TRBV12-3 or TRBV12-4 and TRBJ2-5; unclear D gene. The CDR3 is 12 residues long. Between the trimmed V and J ends, which lost 2 bases and 4 bases, there was a span of 5 bases. As DNA, the CDR3 is TGTGCCAGCAGTTTACGGCCAGAGACCCAGTACTTC. Amino acids: CASSLRPETQYF.

This clonotype was counted a single time. Written as DNA, the CDR3 is TGTGCCAGCAGTTACTCGATCAGCAGGCAGTTCTTC. Amino acid sequence: CASSYSISRQFF. The chain uses TRBV6-2 or TRBV6-3 and TRBJ2-1, with unresolved D. CDR1 and CDR2 (germline): MNHEY, SVGEGT. The CDR3 totals 12 residues. Trimming took 0 bases from V and 12 from J, leaving 9 bases between them.

This chain uses TRBV2 with TRBJ1-5; D uncertain. This CDR3 contains 14 residues. V shed 4 bases and J shed 2 bases, with 9 bases lying between them. Germline V gene data show CDR1 as SNHLY and CDR2 as FYNNEI. The CDR3 nucleotides read TGTGCCAGCAGTGGGGGATATGGCAATCAGCCCCAGCATTTT. This gives the protein CASSGGYGNQPQHF.

At least ten counts were recorded for this clonotype. The J gene is TRBJ1-5, the V gene TRBV20-1; D not certain. Germline CDR1 reads DFQATT; CDR2 reads SNEGSKA (reference sequence). Trimming cost V 2 bases and J 5 bases, with 16 bases left between them. The CDR3 consists of 15 residues. Here the CDR3 DNA reads TGCAGTGCTAGATTCGCCGGGGTACGGGATCAGCCCCAGCATTTT. Its protein product is CSARFAGVRDQPQHF.

This clonotype has only a few counts. The chain carries TRBV7-2 and TRBJ2-3; D uncertain. The CDR3 runs to 16 residues. Trimming took 2 bases from V and 3 from J, leaving 15 bases between them. Germline loops: CDR1 SGHTA, CDR2 FQGNSA. The CDR3 reads CASSLSLGDSTDTQYF. For the CDR3, the DNA is TGTGCCAGCAGCTTAAGCCTTGGGGATAGTACAGATACGCAGTATTTT.

The chain couples TRBV20-1 to TRBJ1-2, with a weak D call TRBD1 (6 bases). The V end lost 7 bases, the J end lost 4 bases, and 13 bases lay between the germline ends. CDR1 DFQATT and CDR2 SNEGSKA come from the germline V gene (reference sequence). This CDR3 spans 12 amino acids. The CDR3 region is CSVRQGSYGYTF. CDR3 coding DNA: TGCAGTGTTCGTCAGGGGAGCTATGGCTACACCTTC.

This clonotype occurred many times. V gene TRBV27 combines with J gene TRBJ1-1, with D perhaps TRBD1 (5 bases). In germline, CDR1 is MNHEY, CDR2 SMNVEV (reference sequence). V dropped 5 bases and J dropped 7 bases, with 14 bases sitting between them. The CDR3 is 13 amino acids. CDR3 region: CASSDPGASEAFF. In nucleotides, the CDR3 is TGTGCCAGCAGTGACCCCGGGGCCAGTGAAGCTTTCTTT.

A few counts support this clonotype. The chain carries TRBV28 and TRBJ2-7; TRBD2 matches 9 bases. J gave up 5 bases and V 5 bases, and 10 bases lay outside the gene matches. The germline V gene has CDR1 MDHEN and CDR2 SYDVKM. This CDR3 contains 15 residues. The CDR3 region is CASSLGGGVKDEQYF. The CDR3 DNA sequence: TGTGCCAGCAGTCTCGGCGGGGGGGTTAAGGACGAGCAGTACTTC.

The chain links TRBV12-3 or TRBV12-4 to TRBJ1-3, with D possibly TRBD1 on 5 matching bases. This CDR3 region has 16 residues. V lost 3 bases and J lost 0, with 12 bases in between. CDR3 loop: CASSFLAGTSGNTIYF. In DNA form, the CDR3 reads TGTGCCAGCAGTTTTCTTGCTGGGACCTCTGGAAACACCATATATTTT.

This clonotype showed up just a few times. The V call is TRBV9, the J call TRBJ2-1; 11 bases are a match to TRBD2. The CDR3 has 15 amino acids. V was pared by 3 bases and J by 8 bases, with 7 bases of the junction left unmatched. Germline V CDR1 and CDR2: SGDLS, YYNGEE. CDR3 bases: TGTGCCAGCAGCGGGGGGCTAGCGGGAGGCTATGAGCAGTTCTTC. Protein product: CASSGGLAGGYEQFF.

This sequence joins TRBV6-5 and TRBJ2-1; perhaps D is TRBD1 or TRBD2 (5 bases each). Germline CDR1 and CDR2: MNHEY and SVGAGI. The ends were cut back, 6 bases at V and 4 bases at J, with 10 bases in the middle. CDR3 size: 13 residues. CDR3 protein: CASRRGAYNEQFF. CDR3 in DNA: TGTGCCAGCAGACGAGGGGCGTACAATGAGCAGTTCTTC.

The chain couples TRBV27 to TRBJ2-1, with a possible D match to TRBD2 (5 bases). The CDR3 sequence is 15 residues long. V lost 7 bases to trimming and J lost 8 bases, with 21 bases between them. The V gene's germline CDR1 is MNHEY and CDR2 SMNVEV (reference sequence). The DNA of the CDR3 is TGTGCCAGCACCTCCCCGGGAATGTTTCGGTATGAGCAGTTCTTC. Amino acids: CASTSPGMFRYEQFF.

This chain links TRBV12-3 or TRBV12-4 with TRBJ2-1, with 9 bases that match TRBD2. J was trimmed by 0 bases and V by 4 bases; bases with no gene match: 13. CDR3 length: 19 residues. The CDR3 loop reads CASSSDLAGQKSSYNEQFF. The CDR3 DNA reads as TGTGCCAGCAGTTCGGATCTAGCGGGGCAAAAGAGCTCCTACAATGAGCAGTTCTTC.

The chain has TRBV6-2 or TRBV6-3 and TRBJ2-2; D is ambiguous. V dropped 5 bases and J dropped 4 bases, with 8 bases sitting between them. This CDR3 contains 13 residues. CDR1 and CDR2 (germline): MNHEY, SVGEGT. The CDR3 nucleotides are TGTGCCAGCAGTCCCCGGCGCACCGGGGAGCTGTTTTTT. It encodes CASSPRRTGELFF.

This clonotype was seen a handful of times. The J gene is TRBJ2-7, the V gene TRBV18; tentative D call: TRBD1 (6 bases). Trimming shortened V by 3 bases and J by 0 bases, and 18 bases separated the two germline ends. Germline V gives CDR1 KGHSH, CDR2 LQKENI. This CDR3 is 17 amino acids long. This CDR3 reads CASSPSEGGESSYEQYF. As DNA, the CDR3 is TGTGCCAGCTCACCCTCGGAAGGGGGAGAGAGCTCCTACGAGCAGTACTTC.

The chain is built from TRBV14 and TRBJ1-2; no definite D call. The CDR3 is 13 residues long. The V gene lost 2 bases and the J gene lost 4 bases, with 8 bases spanning the gap. CDR1 and CDR2 from the germline V gene are SGHDN and FVKESK. Here the CDR3 DNA reads TGTGCCAGCAGCCAAATTCCCCGCTATGGCTACACCTTC. This codes for CASSQIPRYGYTF.

This clonotype was seen many times. The chain employs TRBV20-1 and TRBJ2-5, with TRBD2 matching 8 bases. CDR1 is DFQATT and CDR2 is SNEGSKA in the germline V gene (reference sequence). V gave up 2 bases and J gave up 5 bases; unmatched junction bases: 7. CDR3 length: 14 residues. CDR3 DNA sequence: TGCAGTGCTAGATTACCGGGACTAGTGGAGACCCAGTACTTC. Residues: CSARLPGLVETQYF.

This clonotype showed up just a few times. The rearrangement joins TRBV20-1 to TRBJ1-1; D is ambiguous. The CDR3 is 11 residues long. CDR1 is DFQATT and CDR2 is SNEGSKA in the germline V gene (reference sequence). V lost 4 bases, J lost 1 base, and 4 bases lay in between. The DNA of the CDR3 is TGCAGTGCTACAGGGAACACTGAAGCTTTCTTT. The encoded protein is CSATGNTEAFF.